A selection of T cell receptor beta chains follows, all from one sample in a study of blood T cell repertoires in COVID-19. The assay was immunoSEQ multiplex PCR, and TCRdb's table has in-frame clones only and misses some. The table shows about 50,000 clones, with roughly 85% occurring only once. Sequencing was carried out using peripheral blood. The receptor set was obtained from a human donor in a cohort sampled during active COVID-19. CDR3s include the opening cysteine and the closing phenylalanine or tryptophan. D genes are given only for firm matches.

v_gene	d_gene	j_gene	CDR3aa	CDR3nt
TRBV7-2	-	TRBJ1-6	CASSPRTVSPLHF	TGTGCCAGCAGCCCCCGGACAGTGTCACCCCTCCACTTT
TRBV7-6	-	TRBJ1-4	CASSLEQGRANEKLFF	TGTGCCAGCAGCTTAGAACAGGGAAGGGCTAATGAAAAACTGTTTTTT
TRBV27	-	TRBJ1-2	CASSSYGTGSYGYTF	TGTGCCAGCAGTTCGTACGGCACAGGGTCTTATGGCTACACCTTC
TRBV11-2	-	TRBJ2-7	CASSLRGSLNPEQYF	TGTGCCAGCAGCTTACGGGGGAGTTTAAACCCCGAGCAGTACTTC
TRBV19	TRBD1	TRBJ2-7	CASSTGQGGYEQYF	TGTGCCAGTAGTACCGGACAGGGTGGGTACGAGCAGTACTTC
TRBV3-1/TRBV3-2	TRBD2	TRBJ2-3	CASSRLAGDRTDTQYF	TGTGCCAGCAGCCGTCTAGCGGGGGACCGCACAGATACGCAGTATTTT
TRBV9	-	TRBJ2-5	CASSAGQGYQETQYF	TGTGCCAGCAGCGCGGGTCAGGGTTATCAAGAGACCCAGTACTTC
TRBV4-1	TRBD1	TRBJ1-4	CASSQVTGNEKLFF	TGCGCCAGCAGCCAAGTGACAGGGAATGAAAAACTGTTTTTT
TRBV19	TRBD1	TRBJ1-1	CATKTGRDTEAFF	TGTGCCACCAAGACAGGGCGTGACACTGAAGCTTTCTTT
TRBV11-2	TRBD1	TRBJ2-7	CASSLGRRQGAYEQYF	TGTGCCAGCAGCTTAGGGAGGCGACAGGGGGCTTACGAGCAGTACTTC
TRBV6-1	TRBD1	TRBJ2-7	CASSASGTDHSYEQYF	TGTGCCAGCAGTGCCTCCGGGACAGACCATTCCTACGAGCAGTACTTC
TRBV19	TRBD1	TRBJ1-6	CASSRQWDRGNSPLHF	TGTGCCAGTAGTAGGCAATGGGACAGGGGGAATTCACCCCTCCACTTT
TRBV5-5	TRBD1	TRBJ1-1	CASSLPGQGNDEAFF	TGTGCCAGCAGTTTACCGGGACAGGGGAATGATGAAGCTTTCTTT
TRBV29-1	-	TRBJ1-1	CSVPGGLNTEAFF	TGCAGCGTCCCGGGGGGATTGAACACTGAAGCTTTCTTT
TRBV19	TRBD2	TRBJ2-5	CASSLGTSAKETQYF	TGTGCCAGTAGTTTGGGGACTAGCGCCAAAGAGACCCAGTACTTC
TRBV7-9	-	TRBJ1-4	CASSRRGGLSNEKLFF	TGTGCCAGCAGCCGTAGAGGCGGCCTTTCTAATGAAAAACTGTTTTTT
TRBV5-1	-	TRBJ2-7	CASSLGSGAYEQYF	TGCGCCAGCAGCTTGGGATCAGGGGCCTACGAGCAGTACTTC
TRBV7-8	-	TRBJ1-1	CASSLVAGPNTEAFF	TGTGCCAGCAGCCTGGTTGCGGGACCGAACACTGAAGCTTTCTTT